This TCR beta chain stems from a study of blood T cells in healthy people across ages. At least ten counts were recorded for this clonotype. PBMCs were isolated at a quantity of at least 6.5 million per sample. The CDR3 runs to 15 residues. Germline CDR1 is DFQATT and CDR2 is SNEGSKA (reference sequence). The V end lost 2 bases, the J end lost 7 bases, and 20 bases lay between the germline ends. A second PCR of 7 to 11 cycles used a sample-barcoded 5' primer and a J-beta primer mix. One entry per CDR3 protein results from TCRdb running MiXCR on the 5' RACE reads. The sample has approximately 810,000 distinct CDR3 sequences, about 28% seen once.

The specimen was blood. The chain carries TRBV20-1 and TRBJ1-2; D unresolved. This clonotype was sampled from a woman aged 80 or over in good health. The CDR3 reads CSARKSDSRTRGYTF. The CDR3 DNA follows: TGCAGTGCTAGAAAGTCGGACTCCAGAACGCGTGGCTACACCTTC.